This is a list of T cell receptor beta chains from one sample in a study of identical twins. TCRdb analysed the 5' RACE reads with MiXCR anew, one entry per CDR3 protein. The table has under 800,000 distinct CDR3 sequences, 20% to 25% seen once. These data also featured in a second study, about T cells expressing NK-cell markers.

The sequencing input was PBMCs. The origin of the receptors is a woman aged 18-35 years in good health. The CDR3 runs from the conserved cysteine through the conserved F or W. The D gene is left open where the match is weak. Clone size appears in some rows only: once, few, many, or a class for an expanded clone.

V: TRBV20-1; J: TRBJ1-2; size: few; D: .; DNA: TGCAGTGCTTCGACAGATAACTATGGCTACACCTTC; CDR3: CSASTDNYGYTF
V: TRBV20-1; J: TRBJ1-2; size: .; D: TRBD1; DNA: TGCAGTGCTAATAAGGACAGGGTTAAGGGCTACACCTTC; CDR3: CSANKDRVKGYTF
V: TRBV20-1; J: TRBJ2-1; size: .; D: .; DNA: TGCAGTGCTAGAGTACCCCAAACGCCTCTAGGAAGGGGCGGAAATGAGCAGTTCTTC; CDR3: CSARVPQTPLGRGGNEQFF
V: TRBV7-8; J: TRBJ2-1; size: few; D: TRBD1; DNA: TGTGCCAGCAGCTCGAACCGGGACAGAGCTTACAATGAGCAGTTCTTC; CDR3: CASSSNRDRAYNEQFF
V: TRBV12-3/TRBV12-4; J: TRBJ2-1; size: many; D: .; DNA: TGTGCCAGCAGGACCCTCGGGTACAATGAGCAGTTCTTC; CDR3: CASRTLGYNEQFF
V: TRBV20-1; J: TRBJ2-5; size: .; D: .; DNA: TGCAGTGCTAGAGTCTGGGCCGAAGGAGAGACCCAGTACTTC; CDR3: CSARVWAEGETQYF
V: TRBV20-1; J: TRBJ2-3; size: few; D: TRBD2; DNA: TGCAGTGTATCGGGACTAGCATCCCCAGATACGCAGTATTTT; CDR3: CSVSGLASPDTQYF
V: TRBV7-2; J: TRBJ2-4; size: few; D: .; DNA: TGTGCCAGCAGCTTAGGAAACCGATGGGCGAACATTCAGTACTTC; CDR3: CASSLGNRWANIQYF
V: TRBV7-3; J: TRBJ2-1; size: once; D: .; DNA: TGTGCCAGCAGATCCCCTCGGGGGGCGAGCTCCTACAATGAGCAGTTCTTC; CDR3: CASRSPRGASSYNEQFF
V: TRBV29-1; J: TRBJ1-2; size: .; D: .; DNA: TGCAGCGCTTTTGAGGGGAAGAATGGCTACACCTTC; CDR3: CSAFEGKNGYTF
V: TRBV20-1; J: TRBJ2-3; size: few; D: .; DNA: TGCAGTGCTACCAGGGGAGATACGCAGTATTTT; CDR3: CSATRGDTQYF
V: TRBV29-1; J: TRBJ2-1; size: many; D: .; DNA: TGCAGCGTCTCATTCGCCTACAATGAGCAGTTCTTC; CDR3: CSVSFAYNEQFF
V: TRBV15; J: TRBJ2-3; size: few; D: TRBD2; DNA: TGTGCCACCAGCTTGAGCGGGAAGACGCAGTATTTT; CDR3: CATSLSGKTQYF
V: TRBV20-1; J: TRBJ2-3; size: many; D: .; DNA: TGCAGTGCTATCACGTCAGATACGCAGTATTTT; CDR3: CSAITSDTQYF
V: TRBV29-1; J: TRBJ2-7; size: many; D: .; DNA: TGCAGCGTTGGTAACTCCTACGAGCAGTACTTC; CDR3: CSVGNSYEQYF
V: TRBV7-9; J: TRBJ2-1; size: many; D: .; DNA: TGTGCCAGCAGCCCTCTTGGGGAGCAGTTCTTC; CDR3: CASSPLGEQFF
V: TRBV5-1; J: TRBJ1-2; size: many; D: .; DNA: TGCGCCAGCGGACCTAGATGGGGAGAGGACTATGGCTACACCTTC; CDR3: CASGPRWGEDYGYTF
V: TRBV29-1; J: TRBJ2-1; size: many; D: TRBD2; DNA: TGCAGCGTTGAAGATGCGGCAGGACTAGGATCCTCCTACAATGAGCAGTTCTTC; CDR3: CSVEDAAGLGSSYNEQFF
V: TRBV7-2; J: TRBJ2-1; size: .; D: TRBD2; DNA: TGTGCCCAACCGGGACTAGCGGGGGGAATATACAACAATGAGCAGTTCTTC; CDR3: CAQPGLAGGIYNNEQFF
V: TRBV12-3/TRBV12-4; J: TRBJ1-2; size: few; D: .; DNA: TGTGCCAGCAGGCCCGGGGGCGTACCCTATGGCTACACCTTC; CDR3: CASRPGGVPYGYTF
V: TRBV7-9; J: TRBJ2-7; size: few; D: .; DNA: TGTGCCAGCAGCCACGGGTTCATCCAAAGCTCCTACGAGCAGTACTTC; CDR3: CASSHGFIQSSYEQYF
V: TRBV7-9; J: TRBJ2-7; size: few; D: .; DNA: TGTGCCAGCAGCTCCCCCCTTAAGTCACTAGAGCAGTACTTC; CDR3: CASSSPLKSLEQYF
V: TRBV20-1; J: TRBJ1-6; size: many; D: TRBD1; DNA: TGCAGTGCTAGAGAAACGGACAGGGGAAATTCACCCCTCCACTTT; CDR3: CSARETDRGNSPLHF
V: TRBV7-9; J: TRBJ2-3; size: few; D: .; DNA: TGTGCCAGCAACGGGCCCCCGGGCACAGATACGCAGTATTTT; CDR3: CASNGPPGTDTQYF
V: TRBV6-5; J: TRBJ1-5; size: many; D: .; DNA: TGTGCCAGCAGTTACCGGGGCGGCAATCAGCCCCAGCATTTT; CDR3: CASSYRGGNQPQHF
V: TRBV5-6; J: TRBJ1-2; size: few; D: TRBD1; DNA: TGTGCCAGCAGCTCGATAAACAGGGGAGTGGACTATGGCTACACCTTC; CDR3: CASSSINRGVDYGYTF
V: TRBV6-5; J: TRBJ2-3; size: .; D: .; DNA: TGTGCCAGCAGTTACGGCAGAGCCCGCCCAGATACGCAGTATTTT; CDR3: CASSYGRARPDTQYF
V: TRBV5-4; J: TRBJ1-2; size: many; D: .; DNA: TGTGCCAGCAGCTTCGGGGGGCCCAACTATGGCTACACCTTC; CDR3: CASSFGGPNYGYTF
V: TRBV7-9; J: TRBJ2-1; size: .; D: TRBD1; DNA: TGTGCCAGCAGCTTAGCACAGGGGTACTACAATGAGCAGTTCTTC; CDR3: CASSLAQGYYNEQFF
V: TRBV20-1; J: TRBJ2-7; size: .; D: TRBD1; DNA: TGCAGTGCTAGGGCAGGGGCCAGGGGGGAGCAGTACTTC; CDR3: CSARAGARGEQYF
V: TRBV20-1; J: TRBJ2-3; size: few; D: .; DNA: TGCAGGAGCCTGAGGGACGGGACAGATACGCAGTATTTT; CDR3: CRSLRDGTDTQYF
V: TRBV11-2; J: TRBJ2-1; size: few; D: TRBD2; DNA: TGTGCCAGCAGCTTAGAAGGACTAGCGGCCGGCTACAATGAGCAGTTCTTC; CDR3: CASSLEGLAAGYNEQFF
V: TRBV12-3/TRBV12-4; J: TRBJ1-1; size: many; D: .; DNA: TGTGCCAGCACCGTCGCTAGGCCGGGGGCGACTGAAGCTTTCTTT; CDR3: CASTVARPGATEAFF
V: TRBV10-1; J: TRBJ2-5; size: .; D: .; DNA: TGCGCCAGCAGTGACAATGTTGCGCAGACCCAGTACTTC; CDR3: CASSDNVAQTQYF
V: TRBV5-4; J: TRBJ2-3; size: once; D: .; DNA: TGTGCCAGCAGCTTGCCATCCGGGAATACGCAGTATTTT; CDR3: CASSLPSGNTQYF
V: TRBV6-1; J: TRBJ2-7; size: many; D: .; DNA: TGTGCCAGCAGTGAATCCTTAACGGAATCCTACGAGCAGTACTTC; CDR3: CASSESLTESYEQYF
V: TRBV29-1; J: TRBJ2-1; size: many; D: .; DNA: TGCAGCGACAGGACTTCCTCCTACAATGAGCAGTTCTTC; CDR3: CSDRTSSYNEQFF
V: TRBV28; J: TRBJ2-3; size: few; D: TRBD2; DNA: TGTGCCAGCAGTTTACAGGCTAGCGGGAGTCGTGATACGCAGTATTTT; CDR3: CASSLQASGSRDTQYF
V: TRBV7-2; J: TRBJ2-1; size: many; D: TRBD2; DNA: TGTGCCAGCAGCTTCTTAAGCGGGATCAGGAATGAGCAGTTCTTC; CDR3: CASSFLSGIRNEQFF
V: TRBV6-5; J: TRBJ2-3; size: many; D: .; DNA: TGTGCCAGCATTCTAGATACGCAGTATTTT; CDR3: CASILDTQYF
V: TRBV24-1; J: TRBJ2-1; size: many; D: .; DNA: TGTGCCACCAGTGATCCCGGTAGGTCGGGTTACAATGAGCAGTTCTTC; CDR3: CATSDPGRSGYNEQFF
V: TRBV10-3; J: TRBJ2-7; size: few; D: .; DNA: TGTGCCATCAGCTATCTTACGGGTGAAGGCTTATACGAGCAGTACTTC; CDR3: CAISYLTGEGLYEQYF